These T cell receptor beta chains were read from a single sample in a study of blood T cells in healthy people across ages. TCRdb analysed the 5' RACE reads with MiXCR anew, one entry per CDR3 protein. The table shows fewer than 1.5 million distinct CDR3 sequences, with approximately 40% occurring only once. Sequenced material: blood. Every receptor here comes from a woman aged 18-30 years in good health. The conserved cysteine and the conserved F or W are not part of the CDR3 here. The order of the fields is V gene, J gene, CDR3 protein.

V gene: TRBV5-1
J gene: TRBJ2-4
CDR3 protein: ASSLGWAKNIQY

V gene: TRBV20-1
J gene: TRBJ2-7
CDR3 protein: SATRPPGQGIGEQY

V gene: TRBV28
J gene: TRBJ2-1
CDR3 protein: ASIQPRGGYNEQF

V gene: TRBV6-1
J gene: TRBJ1-1
CDR3 protein: ASSSQGAVTEAF

V gene: TRBV18
J gene: TRBJ1-2
CDR3 protein: ASSPRGDTGNGYT

V gene: TRBV20-1
J gene: .
CDR3 protein: SARDMRGGYEQY

V gene: TRBV3-1
J gene: TRBJ2-1
CDR3 protein: ASSQVMSYNEQF

V gene: TRBV3-1
J gene: TRBJ2-7
CDR3 protein: ASSQDRALAGTHYEQY

V gene: TRBV27
J gene: TRBJ1-2
CDR3 protein: ASRLTGSYGYT

V gene: TRBV13
J gene: TRBJ2-1
CDR3 protein: ASSLEAGPSYNEQF

V gene: TRBV7-2
J gene: TRBJ2-3
CDR3 protein: ASSLGGLAGDTQY

V gene: TRBV20-1
J gene: TRBJ2-2
CDR3 protein: SASPHQLKRASGTGELF

V gene: TRBV4-2
J gene: TRBJ1-3
CDR3 protein: ASSQGGLGSSSGNTIY

V gene: TRBV19
J gene: TRBJ2-1
CDR3 protein: ASRDPSGQRGNEQF

V gene: TRBV7-6
J gene: TRBJ1-2
CDR3 protein: ASRGHSGYT

V gene: TRBV6-5
J gene: TRBJ2-7
CDR3 protein: ASSNSVEYYEQY

V gene: TRBV9
J gene: TRBJ2-7
CDR3 protein: ASSVQDRVIGMGYEQY

V gene: TRBV12-5
J gene: TRBJ1-2
CDR3 protein: ASGLYRIYGYT

V gene: TRBV4-2
J gene: TRBJ2-7
CDR3 protein: ASSQDRSGRIYEQY

V gene: TRBV20-1
J gene: TRBJ2-5
CDR3 protein: SATHRVGVQETQY

V gene: TRBV5-1
J gene: TRBJ1-2
CDR3 protein: ASSLYRDGNYGYT

V gene: TRBV29-1
J gene: TRBJ2-3
CDR3 protein: SVGLTTSPTDTQY

V gene: TRBV7-3
J gene: TRBJ2-3
CDR3 protein: ASSSPWSGGPTDTQY

V gene: TRBV12-3/TRBV12-4
J gene: TRBJ2-7
CDR3 protein: ASSPQSGAAYEQY

V gene: TRBV7-9
J gene: TRBJ2-3
CDR3 protein: ASSRTSVDTQY

V gene: TRBV6-5
J gene: TRBJ2-3
CDR3 protein: ASSFWGRREGTDTQY

V gene: TRBV10-3
J gene: TRBJ1-1
CDR3 protein: AISESPGSNTEAF

V gene: TRBV15
J gene: TRBJ2-2
CDR3 protein: ATSRDFGGELF

V gene: TRBV20-1
J gene: TRBJ2-7
CDR3 protein: SASPGASEQY

V gene: TRBV7-9
J gene: TRBJ1-5
CDR3 protein: ASSRNQPQH

V gene: TRBV5-1
J gene: TRBJ1-6
CDR3 protein: ASSRMDSGSGNNSPLH

V gene: TRBV4-1
J gene: TRBJ2-1
CDR3 protein: ASSQAGVGGEQF

V gene: TRBV4-2
J gene: .
CDR3 protein: ASSRWGSREPGNEQY

V gene: TRBV7-2
J gene: TRBJ2-3
CDR3 protein: ASSHANFGGQY

V gene: TRBV2
J gene: .
CDR3 protein: ASSDAETGIVYEQY

V gene: TRBV29-1
J gene: TRBJ1-2
CDR3 protein: SVALGQTDGYGYT

V gene: TRBV14
J gene: TRBJ2-1
CDR3 protein: ASSQVGLAGLGEQF

V gene: TRBV5-1
J gene: TRBJ2-1
CDR3 protein: ASSSLASGSSYNEQF

V gene: TRBV6-1
J gene: TRBJ2-3
CDR3 protein: ASSPQAGDTDTQY

V gene: TRBV5-1
J gene: TRBJ2-1
CDR3 protein: ASSLGGTGVDNEQF

V gene: TRBV6-6
J gene: TRBJ2-5
CDR3 protein: ASSRRDRTQETQY

V gene: TRBV5-6
J gene: TRBJ2-1
CDR3 protein: ASITGGDRNEQF

V gene: TRBV4-2
J gene: TRBJ2-3
CDR3 protein: ASSQVFGEAGDTQY

V gene: TRBV27
J gene: TRBJ1-1
CDR3 protein: ASSLSQSGVNTEAF

V gene: TRBV3-1
J gene: TRBJ2-5
CDR3 protein: ASSHDPAGVTQETQY